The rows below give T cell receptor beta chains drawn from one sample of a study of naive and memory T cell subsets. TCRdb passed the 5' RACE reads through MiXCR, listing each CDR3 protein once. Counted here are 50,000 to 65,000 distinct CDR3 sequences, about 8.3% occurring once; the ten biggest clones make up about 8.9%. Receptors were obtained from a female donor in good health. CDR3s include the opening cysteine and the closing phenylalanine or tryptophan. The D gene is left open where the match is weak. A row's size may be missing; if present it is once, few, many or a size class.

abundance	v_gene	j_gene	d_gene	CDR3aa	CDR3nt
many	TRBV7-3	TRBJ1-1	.	CASSPLGGARSMNTEAFF	TGTGCCAGCAGCCCCTTAGGGGGGGCGCGGAGCATGAACACTGAAGCTTTCTTT
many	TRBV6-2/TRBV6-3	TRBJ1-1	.	CASSYWGNTEAFF	TGTGCCAGCAGTTATTGGGGGAACACTGAAGCTTTCTTT
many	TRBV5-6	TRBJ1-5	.	CASSTAGRTMNQPQHF	TGTGCCAGCAGCACCGCAGGGAGGACGATGAATCAGCCCCAGCATTTT
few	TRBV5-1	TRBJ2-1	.	CASSGGGCDEQFF	TGCGCCAGCAGCGGGGGGGGCTGCGATGAGCAGTTCTTC
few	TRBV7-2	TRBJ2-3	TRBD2	CASSFKPHGPLAGGPSDTQYF	TGTGCCAGCAGCTTCAAGCCCCACGGGCCACTAGCGGGGGGGCCGTCAGATACGCAGTATTTT
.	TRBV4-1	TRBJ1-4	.	CASSQGQPTNEKLFF	TGCGCCAGCAGCCAAGGACAGCCAACTAATGAAAAACTGTTTTTT
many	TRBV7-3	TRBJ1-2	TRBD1	CASSSTPLTGGWGYTF	TGTGCCAGCAGCTCCACCCCACTGACAGGGGGCTGGGGCTACACCTTC
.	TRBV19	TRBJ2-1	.	CASSTGTTSYNEQFF	TGTGCCAGTAGTACCGGGACGACTTCCTACAATGAGCAGTTCTTC
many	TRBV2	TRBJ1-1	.	CASSVGLWGRAFF	TGTGCCAGCAGTGTTGGCTTGTGGGGGAGGGCTTTCTTT
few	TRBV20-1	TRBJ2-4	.	CSARGGGMPYIQYF	TGCAGTGCTAGAGGTGGGGGTATGCCCTACATTCAGTACTTC
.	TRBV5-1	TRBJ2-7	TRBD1	CASSSGQGGPYEQYF	TGCGCCAGCAGCTCAGGACAGGGGGGACCCTACGAGCAGTACTTC
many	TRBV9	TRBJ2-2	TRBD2	CASSPRGGRSTGELFF	TGTGCCAGCAGCCCCCGCGGGGGTCGAAGCACCGGGGAGCTGTTTTTT
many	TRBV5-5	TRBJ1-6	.	CASSLRQGQSPLHF	TGTGCCAGCAGCTTGCGGCAGGGCCAATCACCCCTCCACTTT
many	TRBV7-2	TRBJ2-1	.	CASSGDGSFTHF	TGTGCCAGCAGCGGGGACGGGAGTTTTACACACTTC
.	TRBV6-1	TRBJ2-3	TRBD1	CASSQDRFADTQYF	TGTGCCAGCAGTCAGGACAGGTTCGCAGATACGCAGTATTTT
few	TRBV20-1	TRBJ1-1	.	CSARVLGVNTEAFF	TGCAGTGCTAGAGTCCTGGGGGTGAACACTGAAGCTTTCTTT
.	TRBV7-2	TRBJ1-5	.	CASSLGSRVFGGQPQHF	TGTGCCAGCAGCTTAGGGTCAAGGGTTTTCGGTGGGCAGCCCCAGCATTTT
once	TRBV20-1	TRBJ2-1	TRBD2	CSASSGGAINIEQFF	TGCAGTGCTTCTAGCGGGGGGGCAATCAATATTGAGCAGTTCTTC
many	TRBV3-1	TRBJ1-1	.	CASSQVRSGGAFF	TGTGCCAGCAGCCAAGTCAGGTCCGGAGGAGCTTTCTTT
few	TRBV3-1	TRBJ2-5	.	CASSQANRQETQYF	TGTGCCAGCAGCCAAGCAAACCGTCAAGAGACCCAGTACTTC
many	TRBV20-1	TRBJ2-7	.	CSASLLSYEQYF	TGCAGTGCTAGCTTACTCTCCTACGAGCAGTACTTC
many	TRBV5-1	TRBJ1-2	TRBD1	CASGNRQGATANYGYTF	TGCGCCAGCGGGAATCGACAGGGGGCGACCGCTAACTATGGCTACACCTTC
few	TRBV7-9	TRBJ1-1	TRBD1	CASSRDRGFPEAFF	TGTGCCAGCAGCCGGGACAGGGGGTTTCCTGAAGCTTTCTTT
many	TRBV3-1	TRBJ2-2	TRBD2	CASSLRGTSGGTGELFF	TGTGCCAGCAGCCTGCGGGGGACTAGCGGGGGGACCGGGGAGCTGTTTTTT
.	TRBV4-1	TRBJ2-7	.	CASSQVNRVHEQYF	TGCGCCAGCAGCCAAGTGAATAGGGTCCACGAGCAGTACTTC
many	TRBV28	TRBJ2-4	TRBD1	CASSFTGTGGHGPVRAKNIQYF	TGTGCCAGCAGTTTCACCGGGACAGGGGGCCATGGCCCCGTAAGAGCCAAAAACATTCAGTACTTC
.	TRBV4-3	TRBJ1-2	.	CASSQTLLDNNYGDTF	TGCGCCAGCAGCCAAACCCTTCTGGACAATAACTATGGCGACACCTTC
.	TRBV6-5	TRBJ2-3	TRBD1	CASSRDRGMADTQYF	TGTGCCAGCAGCCGGGACAGGGGGATGGCAGATACGCAGTATTTT
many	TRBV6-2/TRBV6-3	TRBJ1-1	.	CASSSAVGGGDTEAFF	TGTGCCAGCAGTTCCGCCGTAGGGGGAGGGGACACTGAAGCTTTCTTT
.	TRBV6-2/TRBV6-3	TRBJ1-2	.	CASSYAQAGNGDTF	TGTGCCAGCAGTTACGCACAGGCGGGGAATGGCGACACCTTC
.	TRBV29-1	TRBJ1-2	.	CSVGGHLNYGYTF	TGCAGCGTCGGGGGACATCTTAACTATGGCTACACCTTC
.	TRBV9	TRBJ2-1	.	CASSPSSYNEQFF	TGTGCCAGCAGCCCGAGCTCCTACAATGAGCAGTTCTTC
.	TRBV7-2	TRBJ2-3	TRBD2	CASSLTLAGINNF	TGTGCCAGCAGCTTAACGCTAGCGGGGATAAACAATTTT
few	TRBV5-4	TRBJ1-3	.	CASSSTRAGGNTIYF	TGTGCCAGCAGCTCTACGAGGGCGGGCGGAAACACCATATATTTT
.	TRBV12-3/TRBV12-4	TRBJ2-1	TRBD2	CASSQGPTSGGNNEQFF	TGTGCCAGCAGCCAAGGCCCTACTAGCGGGGGGAACAATGAGCAGTTCTTC
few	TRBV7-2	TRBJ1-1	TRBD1	CASSRDRNTEAFF	TGTGCCAGCAGCCGGGACAGGAACACTGAAGCTTTCTTT
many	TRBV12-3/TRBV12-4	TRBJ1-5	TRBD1	CASSLLRGQVPRPQHF	TGTGCCAGCAGTTTGTTAAGGGGACAGGTCCCCCGCCCCCAGCATTTT
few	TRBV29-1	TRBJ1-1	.	CSVTERSTEAFF	TGCAGCGTGACGGAGCGGAGCACTGAAGCTTTCTTT
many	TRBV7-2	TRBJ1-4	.	CASSLAQTALNEKLFF	TGTGCCAGCAGCTTAGCGCAGACAGCACTCAATGAAAAACTGTTTTTT
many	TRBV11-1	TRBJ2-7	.	CASSLRAVSYEQYF	TGTGCCAGCAGCTTAAGGGCAGTCTCCTACGAGCAGTACTTC
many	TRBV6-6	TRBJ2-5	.	CASSYGETQYF	TGTGCCAGCAGTTACGGAGAGACCCAGTACTTC
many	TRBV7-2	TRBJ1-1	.	CASSLTGTEAFF	TGTGCCAGCAGCTTAACGGGGACTGAAGCTTTCTTT
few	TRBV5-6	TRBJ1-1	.	CASSLESGDAFF	TGTGCCAGCAGCTTGGAATCAGGGGACGCTTTCTTT
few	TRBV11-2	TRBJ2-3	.	CASSLKPMGRAKDTDTQYF	TGTGCCAGCAGCTTAAAGCCGATGGGTCGGGCGAAAGATACAGATACGCAGTATTTT
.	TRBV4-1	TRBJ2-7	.	CASSQSVSGNNYEQYF	TGCGCCAGCAGCCAGTCGGTGTCGGGGAATAACTACGAGCAGTACTTC
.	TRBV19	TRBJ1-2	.	CASSIVGVGESANYGYTF	TGTGCCAGTAGTATAGTGGGAGTCGGAGAATCAGCTAACTATGGCTACACCTTC
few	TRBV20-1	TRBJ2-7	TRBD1	CSASVGQGTEQYF	TGCAGTGCTAGCGTGGGACAGGGGACCGAGCAGTACTTC